This T cell receptor beta chain was observed in a study of PD-1 blockade in classical Hodgkin lymphoma. Libraries were prepared by immunoSEQ multiplex PCR; TCRdb keeps only in-frame clonotypes and omits some of them. The table shows about 13,000 clones, with around four fifths occurring only once. In every patient, relapse followed autologous stem cell transplantation, while exposure to brentuximab vedotin differed. The CDR3 covers 15 residues. The sequencing used peripheral blood mononuclear cells (PBMCs), collected at baseline. This sequence was found in a human donor with classical Hodgkin lymphoma. The chain has TRBV21-1 and TRBJ1-2; TRBD1 is the table's D call and was not checked against the DNA. TRBV21-1 is shown as a pseudogene. CDR3 region: CASSKGYRGSYGYTF. The CDR3, as DNA: TGTGCCAGCAGCAAGGGGTACAGGGGCTCCTATGGCTACACCTTC.